The TCR beta chain described here comes from a study of STAT5B mutations in CD4+ large granular lymphocyte leukemia. Study findings and constraints: Patient CD4-sorted repertoires looked more clonal than healthy CD4+ repertoires, even without putative leukemic clones.

The method was immunoSEQ multiplex PCR; TCRdb's version includes in-frame clones alone and lacks a portion of them. The table includes over 35,000 clones, 65% to 85% detected once. As concerns this clone: Its target is unknown.

The source of this sequence is a human donor in good health. The sequencing input was CD4+ T cells from blood buffy coats.

CDR3 loop: CASSILRDPYNEQFF. The CDR3 DNA follows: TGTGCCAGTAGTATATTAAGGGACCCCTACAATGAGCAGTTCTTC. This chain links TRBV19 with TRBJ2-1; TRBD1 or TRBD2 may be the D gene (5 bases each). V gave up 2 bases and J gave up 2 bases, with 10 bases separating them. CDR3 length equals 15 residues. Looked up from germline, CDR1 is LNHDA and CDR2 is SQIVND (reference sequence).